This TCR beta chain derives from a study of shared clonotypes between healthy human individuals (dated by TCRdb to between 2020 and 2021). In the study overall: A couple of women and a few men aged 18 to 49 years were included in the cohort. Blood TCR repertoires of about 5 healthy adults were deeply sequenced to estimate repertoire size and the extent of clonotype sharing between individuals. Different laboratories and diverse techniques were used to prepare libraries and sequence TCR repertoires, to increase sequencing depth and limit assay-specific biases. Between about 0.85 and 10 billion PBMCs per donor were obtained by leukapheresis. Summary of the overall study and its limitations: Because the study included a small number of donors, the genetic and exposure-history diversity represented was limited. Pairwise subsampling led to the expectation that sequencing depth would affect the degree of clonotype sharing among donors. Sampling was limited to blood, and TCR repertoires in tissue likely differ from TCR repertoires in blood.

The donors were healthy, HIV-negative adults who had no recently reported acute infections or vaccinations. Every donor was a Caucasian adult residing in Nashville, Tennessee, USA. For unsorted samples, 75 million to 90 million PBMCs were counted and genomic DNA was extracted with the QIAamp DNA Blood Mini kit. After blood collection by leukapheresis, PBMCs were isolated using Ficoll-Histopaque density gradient centrifugation and then cryopreserved in the vapor phase of liquid nitrogen. Measured from the cysteine to the phenylalanine, the CDR3 is 11 residues long. Only the CDR3 DNA is retained, 33 bases long and in frame from the first base. As encoded in the germline V gene, CDR1 is MDHEN while CDR2 is SYDVKM. From V the trimming removes 7 bases and from J it removes 10 bases, while the gene matches leave 6 bases of the junction unaccounted for. Notes on this clone: The antigen this receptor binds is unknown. Per-nucleotide qualities are absent, and no much larger clonotype sits a single base away.

Using the deep immunoSEQ assay, TCR CDR3 regions were amplified from genomic DNA by multiplex PCR. For each cell subset, the extracted genomic DNA was distributed evenly across all wells of several immunoSEQ 96-well plates, and each plate served as one replicate. Each replicate PCR for unsorted PBMC received about 0.3 ug genomic DNA, equal to about 30,000 T cell genomes. Genomic DNA from unsorted PBMC was sequenced over ten immunoSEQ deep assay plates. The purified libraries were quantified using a Qubit 3.0 fluorometer, sized with a Bioanalyzer 2100, and then quantified again using the KAPA Library Quantification kit. Every immunoSEQ 96-well plate was sequenced on a separate single-read 150-cycle Illumina NextSeq 550 flow cell. Per the source publication's procedure: Because the immunoSEQ output held only junctional sequences and lacked quality scores, the filtering could not match the filtering applied to full-length reads. Sequences were annotated with PyIR, a Python wrapper for IgBLAST v1.9, using IMGT germline references to assign V/J genes and CDR3. Any read was removed if the V/J assignment was weak (E-value above 1e-6), the CDR3 was missing, or the read contained stop codons, out-of-frame junctions, or ambiguous translated residues. V3J clonotypes were defined by identical inferred V gene, J gene, and CDR3 amino acid sequence. The percentage overlap between two repertoires was calculated by dividing the number of shared unique clonotypes by the size of the smaller repertoire. Richness of each repertoire was evaluated using RTK rarefaction, the Chao1 estimator, and Recon v2.1 estimates of unobserved clonotypes. Entries here come from immuneACCESS through TCRdb and include only in-frame sequences with V and J called. Some clones fail to appear in such tables; in the studies checked, an unresolved V gene covers under half of the shortfall, and the cause of the remainder is unknown. The DNA gave D and trimming, while V, J and clone size come from that table. Counted in this sample were about half a million clones; more than 75% of them appeared once. Clones ranked in the top ten supply 9.5% to 15% of the sample.

Material for sequencing was PBMCs. The rearranged segments are TRBV28 and TRBJ1-1; a stretch of 7 junction bases matches TRBD1. This TCR was sampled from a woman aged 35 to 49 in good health. Some clones in this sample may be carry-over from other donors' samples. The CDR3 in this case is CASTRQGAAFF. The DNA is TGTGCCAGCACAAGACAGGGTGCAGCTTTCTTT. With all but the CDR3 taken from the reference TRBV28 and TRBJ1-1 genes, the full variable domain is: DVKVTQSSRYLVKRTGEKVFLECVQDMDHENMFWYRQDPGLGLRLIYFSYDVKMKEKGDIPEGYSVSREKKERFSLILESASTNQTSMYLCASTRQGAAFFGQGTRLTVV.